The present T cell receptor (beta chain) was sequenced within a study of blood T cell repertoires in COVID-19. About the study: Acute and convalescent COVID-19 samples came from the United States, Italy and Spain.

Per germline, CDR1 MNHNY and CDR2 SVGAGI (reference sequence). The CDR3 is 15 residues long. V lost 5 bases, J lost 4 bases, and 10 bases stayed unmatched. Only in-frame clones appear in the TCRdb table, and some are missing; sequencing was by immunoSEQ multiplex PCR. This sample yields around 100,000 clones, of which about 90% are seen a single time; 7% to 9% belongs to the top ten. This receptor was identified in a man aged 25-45 years in a cohort sampled during active COVID-19. The chain joins TRBV6-6 to TRBJ2-7, with TRBD1 matching 8 bases. Sequenced sample: peripheral blood. This CDR3 is CASSDRQGSTYEQYF. The DNA for the CDR3 is TGTGCCAGCAGTGACCGACAGGGGTCGACTTACGAGCAGTACTTC.